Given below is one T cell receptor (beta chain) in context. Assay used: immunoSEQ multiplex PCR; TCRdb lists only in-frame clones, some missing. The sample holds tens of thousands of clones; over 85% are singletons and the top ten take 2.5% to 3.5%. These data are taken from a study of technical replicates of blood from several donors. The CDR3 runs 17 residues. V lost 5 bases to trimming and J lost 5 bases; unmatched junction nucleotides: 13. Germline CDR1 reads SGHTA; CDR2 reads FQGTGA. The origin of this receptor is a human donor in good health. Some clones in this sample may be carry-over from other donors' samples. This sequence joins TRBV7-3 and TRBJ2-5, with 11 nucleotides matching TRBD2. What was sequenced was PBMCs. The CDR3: CASSPRVAGGVRETQYF. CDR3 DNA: TGTGCCAGCAGCCCGCGGGTAGCGGGAGGGGTTAGGGAGACCCAGTACTTC. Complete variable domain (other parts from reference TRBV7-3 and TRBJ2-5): GAGVSQTPSNKVTEKGKYVELRCDPISGHTALYWYRQSLGQGPEFLIYFQGTGAADDSGLPNDRFFAVRPEGSVSTLKIQRTERGDSAVYLCASSPRVAGGVRETQYFGPGTRLLVL.